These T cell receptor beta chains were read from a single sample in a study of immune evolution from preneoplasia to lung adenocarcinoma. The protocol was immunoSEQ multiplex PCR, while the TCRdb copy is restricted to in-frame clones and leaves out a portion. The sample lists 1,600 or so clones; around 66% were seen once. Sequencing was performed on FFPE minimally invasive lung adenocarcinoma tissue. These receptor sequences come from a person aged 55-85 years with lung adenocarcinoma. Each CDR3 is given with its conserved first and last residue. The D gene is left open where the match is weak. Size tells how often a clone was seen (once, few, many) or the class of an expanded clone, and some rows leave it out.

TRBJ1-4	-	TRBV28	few	CASSFLTVGSNEKLFF	TGTGCCAGCAGTTTTCTGACGGTGGGGAGTAATGAAAAACTGTTTTTT
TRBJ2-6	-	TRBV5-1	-	CASSLALSGANVLTF	TGCGCCAGCAGCTTGGCGTTATCCGGGGCCAACGTCCTGACTTTC
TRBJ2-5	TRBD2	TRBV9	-	CASSVAGGYYHQETQYF	TGTGCCAGCAGCGTGGCGGGGGGCTACTACCATCAAGAGACCCAGTACTTC
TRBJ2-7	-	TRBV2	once	CASRQDSYEQYF	TGTGCCAGCAGACAGGATTCGTACGAGCAGTACTTC
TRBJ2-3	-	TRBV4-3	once	CASSQVGGEGDTQYF	TGCGCCAGCAGCCAAGTTGGAGGCGAGGGGGATACGCAGTATTTT
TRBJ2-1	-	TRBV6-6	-	CASSYPMGNEQFF	TGTGCCAGCAGTTACCCAATGGGCAATGAGCAGTTCTTC
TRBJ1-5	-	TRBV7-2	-	CASSQQGFNQPQHF	TGTGCCAGCAGCCAACAGGGATTCAATCAGCCCCAGCATTTT
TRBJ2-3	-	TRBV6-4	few	CASSETGGGTDTQYF	TGTGCCAGCAGTGAGACGGGTGGAGGGACAGATACGCAGTATTTT
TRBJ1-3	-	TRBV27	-	CASRRTASGNTIYF	TGTGCCAGCAGGAGGACAGCCTCTGGAAACACCATATATTTT
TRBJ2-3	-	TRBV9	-	CASSESGGDTQYF	TGTGCCAGCAGCGAATCCGGAGGAGATACGCAGTATTTT
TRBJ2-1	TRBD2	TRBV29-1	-	CSGSGTSGSSSYNEQFF	TGCAGCGGGTCCGGGACTAGCGGGAGCTCCTCCTACAATGAGCAGTTCTTC
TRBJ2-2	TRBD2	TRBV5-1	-	CASSLGTSALNTGELFF	TGCGCCAGCAGCTTGGGGACTAGCGCGCTGAACACCGGGGAGCTGTTTTTT